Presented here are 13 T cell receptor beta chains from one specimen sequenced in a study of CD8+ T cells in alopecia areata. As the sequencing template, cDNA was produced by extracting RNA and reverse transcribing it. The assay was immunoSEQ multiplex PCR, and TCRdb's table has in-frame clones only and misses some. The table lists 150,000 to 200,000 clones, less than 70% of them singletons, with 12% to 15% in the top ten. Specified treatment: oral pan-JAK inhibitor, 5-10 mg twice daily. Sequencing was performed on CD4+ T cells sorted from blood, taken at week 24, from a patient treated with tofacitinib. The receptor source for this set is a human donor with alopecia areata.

CDR3 sequence (DNA): TGTGCCAGCAGACAGGACTCGAACACTGAAGCTTTCTTT. Protein: CASRQDSNTEAFF. V is TRBV2 and J is TRBJ1-1, with D perhaps TRBD1 (5 bases). This CDR3 has 13 residues. V shed 6 bases and J shed 1 base, with 9 bases lying between them. Germline V gene lookup returns CDR1 SNHLY and CDR2 FYNNEI.

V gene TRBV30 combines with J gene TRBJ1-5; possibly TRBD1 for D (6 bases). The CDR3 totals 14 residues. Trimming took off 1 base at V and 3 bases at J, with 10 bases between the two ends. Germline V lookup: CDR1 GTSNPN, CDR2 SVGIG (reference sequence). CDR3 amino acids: CAWSGGGFNQPQHF. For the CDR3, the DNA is TGTGCCTGGAGTGGGGGGGGCTTCAATCAGCCCCAGCATTTT. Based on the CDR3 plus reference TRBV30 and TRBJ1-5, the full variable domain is SQTIHQWPATLVQPVGSPLSLECTVEGTSNPNLYWYRQAAGRGLQLLFYSVGIGQISSEVPQNLSASRPQDRQFILSSKKLLLSDSGFYLCAWSGGGFNQPQHFGDGTRLSIL.

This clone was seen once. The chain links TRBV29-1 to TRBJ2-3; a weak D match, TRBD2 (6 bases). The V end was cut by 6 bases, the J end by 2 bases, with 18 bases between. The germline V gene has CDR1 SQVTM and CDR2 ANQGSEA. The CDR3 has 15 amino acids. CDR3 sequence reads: CSVGTGGDVTDTQYF. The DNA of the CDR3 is TGCAGCGTCGGGACTGGCGGGGACGTCACAGATACGCAGTATTTT.

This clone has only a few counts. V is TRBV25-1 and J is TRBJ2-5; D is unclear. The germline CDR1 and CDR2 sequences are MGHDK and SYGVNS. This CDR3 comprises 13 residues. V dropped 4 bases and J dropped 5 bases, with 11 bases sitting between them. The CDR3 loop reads CASSGGRPETQYF. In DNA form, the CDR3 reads TGTGCCAGCAGTGGGGGTAGGCCGGAGACCCAGTACTTC. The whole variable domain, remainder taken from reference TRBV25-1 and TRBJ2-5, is EADIYQTPRYLVIGTGKKITLECSQTMGHDKMYWYQQDPGMELHLIHYSYGVNSTEKGDLSSESTVSRIRTEHFPLTLESARPSHTSQYLCASSGGRPETQYFGPGTRLLVL.

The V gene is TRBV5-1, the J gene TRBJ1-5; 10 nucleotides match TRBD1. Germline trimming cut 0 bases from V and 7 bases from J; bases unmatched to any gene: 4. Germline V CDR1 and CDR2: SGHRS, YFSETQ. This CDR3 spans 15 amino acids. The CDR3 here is CASSLDGTGVQPQHF. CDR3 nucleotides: TGCGCCAGCAGCTTGGATGGGACAGGGGTGCAGCCCCAGCATTTT.

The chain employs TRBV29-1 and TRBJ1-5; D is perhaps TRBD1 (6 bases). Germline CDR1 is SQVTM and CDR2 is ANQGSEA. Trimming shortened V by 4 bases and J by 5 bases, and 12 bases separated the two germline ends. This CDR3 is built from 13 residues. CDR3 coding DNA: TGCAGCGTTGCCAAGGGGGGGGATCAGCCCCAGCATTTT. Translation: CSVAKGGDQPQHF. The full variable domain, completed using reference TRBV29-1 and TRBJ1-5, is SAVISQKPSRDICQRGTSLTIQCQVDSQVTMMFWYRQQPGQSLTLIATANQGSEATYESGFVIDKFPISRPNLTFSTLTVSNMSPEDSSIYLCSVAKGGDQPQHFGDGTRLSIL.

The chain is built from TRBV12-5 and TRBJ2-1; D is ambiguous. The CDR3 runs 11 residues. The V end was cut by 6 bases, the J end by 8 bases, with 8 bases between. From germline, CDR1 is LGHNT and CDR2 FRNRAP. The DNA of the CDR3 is TGTGCTAGTGGGGGGAATGATGAGCAGTTCTTC. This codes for CASGGNDEQFF.

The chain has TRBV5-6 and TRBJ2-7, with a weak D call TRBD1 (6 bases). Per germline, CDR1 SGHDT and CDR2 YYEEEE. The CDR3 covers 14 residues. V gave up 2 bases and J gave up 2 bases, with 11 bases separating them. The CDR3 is CASSFLQGTYEQYF. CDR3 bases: TGTGCCAGCAGCTTTTTACAGGGCACCTACGAGCAGTACTTC. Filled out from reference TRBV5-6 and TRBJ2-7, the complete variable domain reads DAGVTQSPTHLIKTRGQQVTLRCSPKSGHDTVSWYQQALGQGPQFIFQYYEEEERQRGNFPDRFSGHQFPNYSSELNVNALLLGDSALYLCASSFLQGTYEQYFGPGTRLTVT.

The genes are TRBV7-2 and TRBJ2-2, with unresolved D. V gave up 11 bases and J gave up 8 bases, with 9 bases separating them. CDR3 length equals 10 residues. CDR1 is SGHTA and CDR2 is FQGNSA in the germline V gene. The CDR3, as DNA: TGTGCCTCCCTGGAAGGGGAGCTGTTTTTT. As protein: CASLEGELFF.

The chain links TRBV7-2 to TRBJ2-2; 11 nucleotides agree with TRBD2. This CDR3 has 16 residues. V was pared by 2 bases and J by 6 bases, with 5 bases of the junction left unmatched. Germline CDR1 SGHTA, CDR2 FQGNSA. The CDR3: CASSLQTSGAAGELFF. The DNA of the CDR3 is TGTGCCAGCAGCTTACAGACTAGCGGGGCGGCCGGGGAGCTGTTTTTT.

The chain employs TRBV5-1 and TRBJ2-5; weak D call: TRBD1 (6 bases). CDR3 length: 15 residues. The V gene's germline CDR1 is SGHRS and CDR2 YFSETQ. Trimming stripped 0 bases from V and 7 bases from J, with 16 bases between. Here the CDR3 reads CASSLAVGASSTQYF. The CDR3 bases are TGCGCCAGCAGCTTGGCCGTGGGGGCCTCCTCGACCCAGTACTTC.

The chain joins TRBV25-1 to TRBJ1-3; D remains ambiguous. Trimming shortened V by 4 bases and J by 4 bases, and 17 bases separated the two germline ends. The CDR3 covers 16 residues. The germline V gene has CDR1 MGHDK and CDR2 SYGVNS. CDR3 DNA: TGTGCCAGCAGTGTGGGCAGCTCAAACCCGGGAAACACCATATATTTT. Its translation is CASSVGSSNPGNTIYF.

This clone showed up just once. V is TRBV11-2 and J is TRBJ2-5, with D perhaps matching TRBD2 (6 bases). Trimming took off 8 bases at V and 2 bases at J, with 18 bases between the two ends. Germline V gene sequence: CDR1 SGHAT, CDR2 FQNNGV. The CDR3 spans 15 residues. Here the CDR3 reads CASSLGGAYQETQYF. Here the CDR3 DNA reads TGTGCCAGCTCTCTAGGCGGGGCTTATCAAGAGACCCAGTACTTC. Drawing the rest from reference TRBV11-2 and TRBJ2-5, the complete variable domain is EAGVAQSPRYKIIEKRQSVAFWCNPISGHATLYWYQQILGQGPKLLIQFQNNGVVDDSQLPKDRFSAERLKGVDSTLKIQPAKLEDSAVYLCASSLGGAYQETQYFGPGTRLLVL.